This note documents a single TCR beta chain sequence. This entry comes from a study of TIL therapy for anti-PD-1-resistant metastatic lung cancer. Study-level information: Median tumor mutation burden was under 1.6 mutations per megabase.

The immunoSEQ assay was v3. Libraries were sequenced to 1.5 million to 2 million read pairs (survey) or roughly 5-6.5 million (deep). TCRdb's table, derived via immunoSEQ multiplex PCR, lists solely in-frame clones and lacks some. The table has roughly 16,000 clones, more than 70% seen once. Sample time point: pre-treatment sample, taken before nivolumab and TIL therapy. This CDR3 is built from 16 residues. The germline V gene encodes CDR1 SGHDT and CDR2 YYEEEE. Trimming pared 5 bases from V and 1 base from J, leaving 17 bases between. Specimen: blood, collected at baseline. This chain joins TRBV5-6 and TRBJ2-3, with D possibly matching TRBD2 (6 bases). This receptor was obtained from a person between 25 and 80 years old with non-small cell lung cancer. In nucleotides, the CDR3 is TGTGCCAGCAGGCAAGCGGGTCGGGGCGGCACAGATACGCAGTATTTT. Amino acid sequence: CASRQAGRGGTDTQYF.